The 26 T cell receptor beta chains listed next were all sequenced from one sample in a study of shared clonotypes between healthy human individuals. Assay used: immunoSEQ multiplex PCR; TCRdb lists only in-frame clones, some missing. The sample consists of roughly 1 million clones, 75% to 85% of them appearing once. The material sequenced was memory CD4+ T cells from PBMCs. Subset meaning: CD45RA-negative fraction. These receptors all stem from a young man in good health. Some clones in this sample may be carry-over from other donors' samples.

V gene TRBV19 combines with J gene TRBJ2-7, with 7 nucleotides matching TRBD2. Germline V gives CDR1 LNHDA, CDR2 SQIVND (reference sequence). The V gene end was trimmed by 10 bases and the J gene end by 2 bases; junction bases not matched to a gene: 8. The CDR3 is 13 amino acids. The CDR3 nucleotides read TGTGCCACCTCATTACGGGGGGCCTACGAGCAGTACTTC. It codes for CATSLRGAYEQYF.

The V gene is TRBV10-3, the J gene TRBJ2-1, with TRBD2 matching over 8 bases. This CDR3 is 14 amino acids long. Germline V gene sequence: CDR1 ENHRY, CDR2 SYGVKD. V dropped 10 bases and J dropped 7; count of bases not matched to a gene: 12. The CDR3 DNA reads as TGTGCCACTTTGGGGGCGGGAGGAGGGAATGAGCAGTTCTTC. This encodes CATLGAGGGNEQFF.

V usage is TRBV5-1 and J usage is TRBJ1-2; the match to TRBD1 covers 10 bases. Germline CDR1 is SGHRS and CDR2 is YFSETQ. V was pared by 2 bases and J by 5 bases, with 9 bases of the junction left unmatched. The CDR3 has 16 residues. The DNA for the CDR3 is TGCGCCAGCAGCTTAGGACAGGGGGGATTAAAGTATGGCTACACCTTC. Amino acid sequence: CASSLGQGGLKYGYTF.

This clone appeared once. V usage is TRBV7-9 and J usage is TRBJ1-2, with 12 bases fitting TRBD1. The CDR3 has 13 residues. V was clipped by 5 bases and J by 6 bases; unmatched bases: 1. CDR1 and CDR2 from the germline V gene are SEHNR and FQNEAQ (reference sequence). The CDR3 DNA reads as TGTGCCAGCAGCGGGACAGGGGGCGATGGCTACACCTTC. The encoded protein is CASSGTGGDGYTF.

V and J are TRBV19 and TRBJ2-1, with 10 bases matching TRBD2. CDR3 length: 15 amino acids. Germline V lookup: CDR1 LNHDA, CDR2 SQIVND (reference sequence). V lost 5 bases and J lost 6; bases outside the gene matches: 7. The CDR3 nucleotides read TGTGCCAGTAGTCCCTGGGCTAGCGGGAGCAATGAGCAGTTCTTC. Encoded protein: CASSPWASGSNEQFF.

The V and J genes are TRBV2 and TRBJ2-2; 8 nucleotides agree with TRBD2. CDR1 is SNHLY, CDR2 FYNNEI, per germline. The CDR3 runs to 16 residues. V was pared by 6 bases and J by 5 bases, with 11 bases of the junction left unmatched. This CDR3 reads CASSDPGGLGTGELFF. The DNA of the CDR3 is TGTGCCAGCAGCGACCCGGGGGGGCTGGGGACCGGGGAGCTGTTTTTT.

The chain recombines TRBV5-5 with TRBJ1-1; D remains ambiguous. The CDR3 is made up of 15 amino acids. The V end lost 4 bases, the J end lost 1 base, and 14 bases lay between the germline ends. Germline-derived CDR1 and CDR2 are SGHKS and YYEKEE (reference sequence). The CDR3 loop reads CASSSPGGGNTEAFF. CDR3 in DNA: TGTGCCAGCAGCAGCCCGGGAGGAGGGAACACTGAAGCTTTCTTT.

Remarks on this clone: A read error may explain this, as a much larger clone is one base away. The chain has TRBV30 and TRBJ1-2; perhaps TRBD1 as D (5 bases). Germline loops: CDR1 GTSNPN, CDR2 SVGIG (reference sequence). V lost 2 bases to trimming and J lost 8 bases, with 9 bases between them. The CDR3 extends over 11 amino acids. Here the CDR3 reads CAWSWGDGYTF. The DNA of the CDR3 is TGTGCCTGGAGTTGGGGGGACGGCTACACCTTC.

J is TRBJ1-2 and V is TRBV28, with a tentative D call TRBD1 (5 bases). Trimming left V 1 base short and J 7 bases short, with 10 bases between. CDR3 size: 13 residues. From germline, CDR1 is MDHEN and CDR2 SYDVKM. CDR3 nucleotide sequence: TGTGCCAGCAGTTTATTGGGGGGGATTGGCTACACCTTC. This codes for CASSLLGGIGYTF.

The chain joins TRBV10-2 to TRBJ2-7; 9 nucleotides line up with TRBD1. The CDR3 contains 14 residues. J was trimmed by 4 bases and V by 6 bases; bases with no gene match: 7. CDR1 is WSHSY, CDR2 SAAADI, per germline. CDR3: CASRGQGDPYEQYF. CDR3 nucleotide sequence: TGCGCCAGCAGGGGACAGGGTGATCCTTACGAGCAGTACTTC.

The chain links TRBV2 to TRBJ2-2; D is perhaps TRBD1 or TRBD2 (5 bases each). The CDR3 has 14 residues. Trimming pared 7 bases from V and 4 bases from J, leaving 13 bases between. Looked up from germline, CDR1 is SNHLY and CDR2 is FYNNEI. CDR3 amino acids: CASTEGQLTGELFF. DNA of the CDR3: TGTGCCAGCACCGAGGGGCAGCTCACCGGGGAGCTGTTTTTT. Full variable domain (missing parts from reference TRBV2 and TRBJ2-2): EPEVTQTPSHQVTQMGQEVILRCVPISNHLYFYWYRQILGQKVEFLVSFYNNEISEKSEIFDDQFSVERPDGSNFTLKIRSTKLEDSAMYFCASTEGQLTGELFFGEGSRLTVL.

The chain combines TRBV15 with TRBJ1-1, with TRBD1 matching 7 bases. Germline lookup yields CDR1 LNHNV and CDR2 YYDKDF (reference sequence). The CDR3 loop spans 17 amino acids. J was trimmed by 6 bases and V by 1 base; bases with no gene match: 14. The DNA for the CDR3 is TGTGCCACCAGCAGAGGGATAGGCAGGGGGAGAATAGCTGAAGCTTTCTTT. Encoded protein: CATSRGIGRGRIAEAFF.

This clone is a singleton in its sample. This chain links TRBV5-1 with TRBJ1-4, with 12 bases that match TRBD1. After removal of 0 bases from V and 8 bases from J, the junction contained 2 bases not matched to a gene. CDR1 is SGHRS and CDR2 is YFSETQ in the germline V gene. The CDR3 loop spans 15 amino acids. CDR3 sequence reads: CASSLAGTGGEKLFF. In DNA, the CDR3 is TGCGCCAGCAGCTTGGCCGGGACAGGGGGCGAAAAACTGTTTTTT. Full variable domain (remainder filled in from reference TRBV5-1 and TRBJ1-4): KAGVTQTPRYLIKTRGQQVTLSCSPISGHRSVSWYQQTPGQGLQFLFEYFSETQRNKGNFPGRFSGRQFSNSRSEMNVSTLELGDSALYLCASSLAGTGGEKLFFGSGTQLSVL.

This chain links TRBV15 with TRBJ2-1, with 10 bases fitting TRBD2. The CDR3 length is 17 residues. V was pared by 1 base and J by 7 bases, with 10 bases of the junction left unmatched. The V gene's germline CDR1 is LNHNV and CDR2 YYDKDF (reference sequence). CDR3 bases: TGTGCCACCAGCAGAGGGCGGATGGCTAGCGGGAGAAATGAGCAGTTCTTC. Translating gives CATSRGRMASGRNEQFF.

J is TRBJ2-7 and V is TRBV6-5; possibly TRBD2 for D (5 bases). Trimming removed 5 bases at V and 2 bases at J, with 13 bases between. This CDR3 region has 14 residues. From germline, CDR1 is MNHEY and CDR2 SVGAGI. This chain's CDR3 is CASSTLLGTYEQYF. CDR3 bases: TGTGCCAGCAGTACTCTACTAGGGACCTACGAGCAGTACTTC.

V gene TRBV7-8 combines with J gene TRBJ2-1; no clear D gene. V was trimmed by 6 bases and J by 0 bases, leaving 15 bases between them. This CDR3 is built from 16 residues. Germline V lookup: CDR1 SGHVS, CDR2 FQNEAQ. In nucleotides, the CDR3 is TGTGCCAGCAGTACTTATGCGAGTCCCTCCTACAATGAGCAGTTCTTC. This codes for CASSTYASPSYNEQFF.

J is TRBJ2-1 and V is TRBV5-6, with D perhaps TRBD2 (6 bases). The CDR3 length is 14 residues. CDR1 and CDR2 from the germline V gene are SGHDT and YYEEEE. V lost 4 bases to trimming and J lost 4 bases, with 12 bases between them. CDR3 nucleotide sequence: TGTGCCAGCAGCCGGGGGACTCTTTACAATGAGCAGTTCTTC. Its translation: CASSRGTLYNEQFF.

This sequence joins TRBV5-5 and TRBJ2-1; TRBD2 aligns across 7 bases. Germline V gene sequence: CDR1 SGHKS, CDR2 YYEKEE (reference sequence). The ends lost 1 base at V and 6 bases at J; junction bases unmatched: 7. The CDR3 has 15 residues. The CDR3 reads CASSLRFGEGNEQFF. In DNA, the CDR3 is TGTGCCAGCAGCTTGCGGTTTGGGGAGGGCAATGAGCAGTTCTTC. Variable domain in full (rest from reference TRBV5-5 and TRBJ2-1): DAGVTQSPTHLIKTRGQQVTLRCSPISGHKSVSWYQQVLGQGPQFIFQYYEKEERGRGNFPDRFSARQFPNYSSELNVNALLLGDSALYLCASSLRFGEGNEQFFGPGTRLTVL.

Written as DNA, the CDR3 is TGTGCCAGTAGTAGAGAGGTCGTTGTATTACTAGCGGGATACAATGAGCAGTTCTTC. It is translated as CASSREVVVLLAGYNEQFF. This chain connects TRBV19 to TRBJ2-1, with TRBD2 identical over 10 bases. The CDR3 extends over 19 amino acids. V trimming: 4 bases; J trimming: 4 bases; junction bases outside the gene matches: 16. Germline loops: CDR1 LNHDA, CDR2 SQIVND (reference sequence).

As regards this clone: Other nucleotide sequences from this sample produce the same CDR3. The genes are TRBV28 and TRBJ2-7, with TRBD2 identical over 11 bases. After removal of 5 bases from V and 1 base from J, the junction contained 4 bases not matched to a gene. This CDR3 comprises 15 residues. Germline V CDR1 and CDR2: MDHEN, SYDVKM. In DNA, the CDR3 is TGTGCCAGCAGTCCCCTAGCGGGAGGTTCCTACGAGCAGTACTTC. It codes for CASSPLAGGSYEQYF.

The V and J genes are TRBV28 and TRBJ1-1; no definite D call. The length of the CDR3 is 12 residues. V was cut by 3 bases and J by 11 bases, with 13 bases left in between. Germline loops: CDR1 MDHEN, CDR2 SYDVKM. The CDR3 is CASSFGQLNAFF. The DNA for the CDR3 is TGTGCCAGCAGTTTCGGCCAGCTAAACGCTTTCTTT.

This clone was detected only a few times. Different DNA sequences within this sample yield the same CDR3. The chain is built from TRBV18 and TRBJ1-1; perhaps TRBD1 as D (5 bases). V was clipped by 1 base and J by 0 bases, with 12 bases between them. Germline values: CDR1 KGHSH, CDR2 LQKENI. This CDR3 spans 16 amino acids. CDR3: CASSPRQGNMNTEAFF. The CDR3 bases are TGTGCCAGCTCACCACGGCAGGGAAACATGAACACTGAAGCTTTCTTT. Full variable domain (remainder filled in from reference TRBV18 and TRBJ1-1): NAGVMQNPRHLVRRRGQEARLRCSPMKGHSHVYWYRQLPEEGLKFMVYLQKENIIDESGMPKERFSAEFPKEGPSILRIQQVVRGDSAAYFCASSPRQGNMNTEAFFGQGTRLTVV.

This clone appeared a single time. The chain uses TRBV30 and TRBJ2-3, with 9 bases that match TRBD2. Germline-derived CDR1 and CDR2 are GTSNPN and SVGIG (reference sequence). With V trimmed by 8 bases and J by 2 bases, 8 bases remained unmatched. CDR3 length equals 14 residues. DNA for the CDR3: TGTGCCGGAACCCGACTAGCGGACACAGATACGCAGTATTTT. It specifies CAGTRLADTDTQYF.

The chain employs TRBV29-1 and TRBJ1-5; unclear D gene. Trimming shortened V by 6 bases and J by 0 bases, and 6 bases separated the two germline ends. This CDR3 is built from 12 residues. Germline lookup yields CDR1 SQVTM and CDR2 ANQGSEA. The CDR3 here is CSVADSNQPQHF. In DNA form, the CDR3 reads TGCAGCGTCGCGGATAGCAATCAGCCCCAGCATTTT.

This chain connects TRBV7-2 to TRBJ2-7; D is undetermined. In germline, CDR1 is SGHTA, CDR2 FQGNSA. V was cut by 1 base and J by 2 bases, with 9 bases left in between. There are 14 residues in the CDR3. In DNA, the CDR3 is TGTGCCAGCAGCTTAGATTACGGGCCCTACGAGCAGTACTTC. It encodes CASSLDYGPYEQYF.

This clone was seen just once. The rearrangement links TRBV30 to TRBJ2-2, with a tentative D call TRBD1 (7 bases). V was shortened by 3 bases and J by 3 bases, with 11 bases between the two germline ends. Per germline, CDR1 GTSNPN and CDR2 SVGIG (reference sequence). This CDR3 is built from 14 residues. Written as DNA, the CDR3 is TGTGCCTGGAGACCCAGGGGGGACACCGGGGAGCTGTTTTTT. It yields the protein CAWRPRGDTGELFF.